The 15 T cell receptor beta chains given below trace back to one sample, sequenced in a study of T cell repertoires in cytomegalovirus infection. Their antigens are not known. TCRdb re-derived calls from the reads in MiXCR, one entry per CDR3 protein. The sample has more than 85,000 distinct CDR3 sequences, 29% seen once. This specimen consisted of CD8+ T cells from cultured PBMCs, obtained from culture after CMV antigen stimulation. Source of these receptors: a human donor in good health (CMV status not recorded). Some clones in this sample may be carry-over from other donors' samples.

The rearrangement joins TRBV5-1 to TRBJ2-7; D may be TRBD2 (6 bases). Germline-derived CDR1 and CDR2 are SGHRS and YFSETQ. This CDR3 has 14 amino acids. Trimming cost V 5 bases and J 5 bases, with 17 bases left between them. The CDR3 is CASSTPGRGDEQYF. In DNA, the CDR3 is TGCGCCAGCAGTACCCCGGGACGCGGGGACGAGCAGTACTTC.

V gene TRBV19 combines with J gene TRBJ1-5, with 9 bases lining up with TRBD1. V lost 5 bases and J lost 4; bases outside the gene matches: 3. The CDR3 consists of 14 residues. In germline, CDR1 is LNHDA, CDR2 SQIVND (reference sequence). CDR3 sequence reads: CASSQQGANQPQHF. CDR3 DNA: TGTGCCAGTAGTCAACAGGGGGCGAATCAGCCCCAGCATTTT.

This rearrangement joins TRBV7-8 to TRBJ2-3; a weak D match, TRBD2 (6 bases). CDR3 length: 14 residues. Germline V gives CDR1 SGHVS, CDR2 FQNEAQ. V was pared by 4 bases and J by 3 bases, with 11 bases between. CDR3 residues: CASSWDLGTDTQYF. In DNA form, the CDR3 reads TGTGCCAGCAGCTGGGACTTAGGAACAGATACGCAGTATTTT.

Turning to this clonotype: Sequence at one end of the junction differs from germline and may be a read error. V gene TRBV7-3 combines with J gene TRBJ2-1; no reliable D call. CDR3 length equals 13 residues. CDR1 and CDR2 (germline): SGHTA, FQGTGA. In nucleotides, the CDR3 is TGTGCCAGCAACTTAACGGTCGGTCATGAGCAGTTCTTC. Protein sequence: CASNLTVGHEQFF.

This clonotype was recorded many times. V usage is TRBV6-1 and J usage is TRBJ1-1; D is unclear. The V gene lost 0 bases and the J gene lost 6 bases, with 11 bases spanning the gap. The germline V gene encodes CDR1 MNHNS and CDR2 SASEGT. This CDR3 region has 14 residues. CDR3 sequence: CASSEALRVSEAFF. The DNA for the CDR3 is TGTGCCAGCAGTGAAGCGCTGAGGGTATCTGAAGCTTTCTTT.

The chain recombines TRBV4-1 with TRBJ2-7; TRBD2 matches 10 bases. Germline trimming cut 5 bases from V and 1 base from J; bases unmatched to any gene: 5. The CDR3 runs to 15 residues. Germline CDR1 reads MGHRA; CDR2 reads YSYEKL. As DNA, the CDR3 is TGCGCCAGCAGCTTCTCTAGCGGGGGTTCCTACGAGCAGTACTTC. It encodes CASSFSSGGSYEQYF.

This clonotype has just a few counts. V gene TRBV20-1 combines with J gene TRBJ2-1; 8 nucleotides align to TRBD2. Germline assignment: CDR1 DFQATT and CDR2 SNEGSKA (reference sequence). The V and J ends lost 8 bases and 6 bases, in that order; junction bases with no gene match: 12. CDR3 size: 14 residues. CDR3 sequence (DNA): TGCAGTACAATTAGCGGGGTCCCCCCCAATGAGCAGTTCTTC. It codes for CSTISGVPPNEQFF.

This clonotype was observed a single time. The CDR3 bases are TGTGCCAGTAGTACCCCTCCTGGCACTGAAGCTTTCTTT. Translating it yields CASSTPPGTEAFF. This chain links TRBV19 with TRBJ1-1; no clear D gene. This CDR3 contains 13 residues. Germline V lookup: CDR1 LNHDA, CDR2 SQIVND (reference sequence). The V end was cut by 4 bases, the J end by 4 bases, with 10 bases between.

The chain carries TRBV19 and TRBJ2-2; D unresolved. Germline-derived CDR1 and CDR2 are LNHDA and SQIVND (reference sequence). CDR3 size: 15 residues. The germline V and J ends were trimmed by 5 bases and 1 base, with 11 bases remaining between them. The CDR3: CASSLFGGNTGELFF. The CDR3 coding sequence is TGTGCCAGTAGTTTATTCGGTGGGAACACCGGGGAGCTGTTTTTT.

This clonotype was detected a few times. A much larger clone lies a single base off, so this may be a read error. V and J are TRBV24-1 and TRBJ2-2, with D unclear. The CDR3 has 11 residues. Germline values: CDR1 KGHDR, CDR2 SFDVKD. V lost 7 bases to trimming and J lost 2 bases, with 1 base between them. The CDR3 loop is CATSNTGELFF. The CDR3 region has the DNA TGTGCCACCAGCAACACCGGGGAGCTGTTTTTT.

The gene calls are TRBV6-2 or TRBV6-3 and TRBJ1-1, with 8 positions matching TRBD1. The CDR3 consists of 13 residues. J lost 4 bases, V lost 6 bases, and 4 bases had no gene match. Germline V gene sequence: CDR1 MNHEY, CDR2 SVGEGT. The CDR3 DNA reads as TGTGCCAGCAGCCAGGGGGCATTCACTGAAGCTTTCTTT. It translates to CASSQGAFTEAFF.

The chain combines TRBV24-1 with TRBJ1-1; possible D gene TRBD1, 6 bases. Trimming pared 6 bases from V and 3 bases from J, leaving 7 bases between. Germline V gene sequence: CDR1 KGHDR, CDR2 SFDVKD. The length of the CDR3 is 12 residues. The CDR3 reads CATSSGDTEAFF. CDR3 in DNA: TGTGCCACCAGTTCAGGGGACACTGAAGCTTTCTTT.

This clonotype occurred many times. The chain is built from TRBV28 and TRBJ2-1; 7 bases map to TRBD1. Germline lookup yields CDR1 MDHEN and CDR2 SYDVKM. The CDR3 sequence is 15 residues long. V lost 1 base to trimming and J lost 4 bases; unmatched junction nucleotides: 4. The CDR3 region has the DNA TGTGCCAGCAGTTTATCACAGGGGACGTACAATGAGCAGTTCTTC. Residues: CASSLSQGTYNEQFF.

The gene calls are TRBV9 and TRBJ2-3, with TRBD2 identical over 10 bases. V shed 2 bases and J 5 bases; nucleotides not matched to a gene: 2. Per germline, CDR1 SGDLS and CDR2 YYNGEE. The CDR3 runs 14 residues. CDR3 bases: TGTGCCAGCAGCGTTAGCGGGGGGCTAGATACGCAGTATTTT. Amino acid sequence: CASSVSGGLDTQYF.

V gene TRBV19 combines with J gene TRBJ1-4, with D uncertain. This CDR3 is built from 12 residues. Germline V gives CDR1 LNHDA, CDR2 SQIVND (reference sequence). The V end was cut by 5 bases, the J end by 12 bases, with 13 bases between. The CDR3 coding sequence is TGTGCCAGTAGTTCGGACGGCCAGCAACTGTTTTTT. The encoded protein is CASSSDGQQLFF.